This T cell receptor (beta chain) was profiled in a study of OX40 agonist ivuxolimab in advanced cancers. Background on the whole study: Ivuxolimab was a fully human IgG2 agonistic monoclonal antibody targeting the costimulatory receptor OX40 (CD134). Intravenous ivuxolimab was administered to patients every 2 weeks at six dose levels: 0.01, 0.1, 0.3, 1.5, 3 and 10 mg/kg. Of the roughly 52 dose-escalation patients, hepatocellular carcinoma was present in approximately 20, melanoma in some 15, renal cell carcinoma in 9 and head and neck cancer in 9. In the dose-escalation cohort, 82.7% of patients were male, and the mean age was around 60 years, with a range of roughly 23 to 85. Patients were allowed to have had prior anti-PD-1, anti-PD-L1 or anti-CTLA-4 therapy, and 30% to 50% of the dose-escalation patients had previously received checkpoint inhibitors. Partial responses occurred in three dose-escalation patients: two with cutaneous melanoma and one with hepatocellular carcinoma. The purpose of peripheral TCRbeta sequencing was to test whether ivuxolimab changed TCR sequence diversity and led to clonal T-cell expansion. The paper covers the monotherapy dose-escalation part of the phase I ivuxolimab trial, which included N of about 50 patients.

The trial excluded patients who had a history of autoimmune disease or were on systemic immunosuppression. In every dose cohort, peripheral blood was drawn for TCR sequencing at baseline, cycle 4 day 1, and cycle 7 day 1. The samples were drawn from a first-in-human, open-label, multicenter phase I dose-escalation trial of ivuxolimab. Adults with locally advanced or metastatic head and neck squamous cell, hepatocellular, melanoma or renal cell carcinoma were enrolled in the trial. Before TCR sequencing, CD4+ T cells and CD8+ T cells from peripheral blood were sorted into separate populations. At the junction V is shortened by 0 bases and J by 4 bases, with 10 bases in between. From a lookup of the germline V gene, CDR1 and CDR2 are SGHRS and YFSETQ. The CDR3 goes from the cysteine to the phenylalanine over 14 residues. Just the 42-base CDR3 DNA is kept, in frame starting at base 1. Of note for this clone: The antigen this receptor binds is unknown. No qualities accompany the bases; no much larger clone lies one base away.

General study outcomes and caveats: Low levels of normalized T-cell clonal expansion were also seen in some patients who did not respond. After ivuxolimab, more expanded clones were found on average in CD8+ T cells than in CD4+ T cells. At doses of 0.1 to 3.0 mg/kg, clonal expansion of both CD4+ and CD8+ blood T cells was observed from baseline to week 6. Which antigens the clonally expanded peripheral T cells were specific for was not determined. Partial responders in the 0.1-3.0 mg/kg groups had among the lowest normalized peripheral clonal expansion, especially among CD8+ T cells.

Genomic DNA was isolated from the sorted cells so that the TCRbeta CDR3 region could be sequenced. TCRbeta CDR3 regions were sequenced using the immunoSEQ Assay. TCRdb provides this immuneACCESS table in a form limited to in-frame rearrangements. Some clones are lacking; in checked studies, under half of them reflect an unresolved V gene, and why the rest are absent is not known. Recorded for this sample are fewer than 65,000 clones; 80% to 90% of them occurred a single time. Jointly, the top ten make up just over 1.4% of the sample. This clonotype was sampled from an adult with an advanced solid tumor such as melanoma, head and neck, liver or kidney cancer. Sequencing was performed on CD4+ or CD8+ T cells sorted from blood, taken in a trial of the OX40 agonist ivuxolimab. This receptor chain uses TRBV5-1 and TRBJ1-1; the D gene cannot be named for sure. The sequence in DNA is TGCGCCAGCAGCTTGGAATCGACGAGCACTGAAGCTTTCTTT. Protein translation: CASSLESTSTEAFF.